These T cell receptor beta chains were read from a single sample in a study of blood T cell repertoires in COVID-19. The table came from immunoSEQ multiplex PCR; TCRdb's copy has only in-frame clones and leaves some out. The data hold roughly 230,000 clones, with over 75% observed a single time. Sequenced material: peripheral blood. These TCRs come from a human donor in a cohort sampled during active COVID-19. Both conserved end residues are part of each CDR3. D genes are given only for firm matches. Clone size is shown for a subset of rows, as once, few, many or a class of expanded clone.

abundance	j_gene	d_gene	v_gene	CDR3nt	CDR3aa
-	TRBJ1-3	-	TRBV11-2	TGTGCCAGCAGCCCTAGGACTGGTGGGACTGGAAACACCATATATTTT	CASSPRTGGTGNTIYF
-	TRBJ2-1	-	TRBV4-3	TGCGCCAGCAGCCAAGGAGAAGGGGCCTACAATGAGCAGTTCTTC	CASSQGEGAYNEQFF
-	TRBJ1-1	-	TRBV7-6	TGTGCCAGCAGTCGAACCTGGGCAGTTAACACTGAAGCTTTCTTT	CASSRTWAVNTEAFF
-	TRBJ2-6	-	TRBV7-2	TGTGCCAGCAGCTTAGGGTTTTCCCTGGGCGCCAACGTCCTGACTTTC	CASSLGFSLGANVLTF
-	TRBJ2-5	TRBD2	TRBV7-9	TGTGCCAGCAGCTTAGTAGGGTACAGCGGGAGGGGAGAGACCCAGTACTTC	CASSLVGYSGRGETQYF
-	TRBJ2-5	-	TRBV5-5	TGTGCCAGCAGCGCGACACTAGGTCAAGAGACCCAGTACTTC	CASSATLGQETQYF
-	TRBJ1-2	TRBD1	TRBV7-6	TGTGCCAGCAGCCACGGACGGGGACAGAACTATGGCTACACCTTC	CASSHGRGQNYGYTF
-	TRBJ1-5	TRBD1	TRBV15	TGTGCCACCAGCAGGTGGGACAGGGAAGGACAGCCCCAGCATTTT	CATSRWDREGQPQHF
few	TRBJ1-5	-	TRBV2	TGTGCCAGCAGAGAACAGGGATTAGACAATCAGCCCCAGCATTTT	CASREQGLDNQPQHF
-	TRBJ1-6	-	TRBV28	TGTGCCAGCAGTCCAATTATTTCGGGACAACATAATTCACCCCTCCACTTT	CASSPIISGQHNSPLHF
-	TRBJ1-5	-	TRBV28	TGTGCCAGCAGGACAACCCATCAGCCCCAGCATTTT	CASRTTHQPQHF
-	TRBJ1-5	TRBD1	TRBV7-9	TGTGCCAGCAGCCAGGGGGTAGGTCAGCCCCAGCATTTT	CASSQGVGQPQHF
-	TRBJ1-1	-	TRBV10-3	TGTGCCATCAGGGCACAGGGCACTGAAGCTTTCTTT	CAIRAQGTEAFF
-	TRBJ2-7	TRBD1	TRBV10-2	TGCGCCAGCAGGGAAGGACAGGGAGGAGAGCAGTACTTC	CASREGQGGEQYF
-	TRBJ2-1	TRBD2	TRBV4-2	TGTGCCAGCAGCCAAGCCCTGGGACTAGCGAACCCGTACAATGAGCAGTTCTTC	CASSQALGLANPYNEQFF
-	TRBJ2-7	TRBD1	TRBV25-1	TGTGCCAGCAGCCCAACTTCGGGCAGGGGGACAGACGAGCAGTACTTC	CASSPTSGRGTDEQYF
-	TRBJ2-7	TRBD1	TRBV5-4	TGTGCCAGCAGCTTACTAAAAGACAGGGGGTATCACGAGCAGTACTTC	CASSLLKDRGYHEQYF
-	TRBJ2-7	TRBD2	TRBV6-2/TRBV6-3	TGTGCCAGCAGTTACTCCCAGGGCACTAGCGCGCCCCTGTACGAGCAGTACTTC	CASSYSQGTSAPLYEQYF
-	TRBJ2-1	TRBD1	TRBV6-5	TGTGCCAGCAGATCGGGACAGGGGGCGTTCAATGAGCAGTTCTTC	CASRSGQGAFNEQFF
-	TRBJ1-2	-	TRBV28	TGTGCCAGCAGTTTATCGCCGGGGACGGCGGGGGGCTACACCTTC	CASSLSPGTAGGYTF
-	TRBJ2-3	TRBD2	TRBV10-3	TGTGCCATCAGTGGCCTTGAGCGGGGGGGCACAGATACGCAGTATTTT	CAISGLERGGTDTQYF
-	TRBJ2-2	TRBD1	TRBV25-1	TGTGCCAGCAGGACAGGGGGCTACACCGGGGAGCTGTTTTTT	CASRTGGYTGELFF
-	TRBJ1-2	TRBD1	TRBV6-2/TRBV6-3	TGTGCCAGCAGTTACCCTGGGACAGCCGTCCGGGCTGGCTACACCTTC	CASSYPGTAVRAGYTF
-	TRBJ2-1	-	TRBV19	TGTGCCAGTAGTATATCGACAGGGAGGTACAATGAGCAGTTCTTC	CASSISTGRYNEQFF
-	TRBJ2-7	TRBD1	TRBV28	TGTGCCAGCAGTTTGGAGGGGGGACAGGGGCTTCTCCGCGAGCAGTACTTC	CASSLEGGQGLLREQYF
-	TRBJ2-7	-	TRBV28	TGTGCCAGCAGTCTCCTTCTCTACGAGCAGTACTTC	CASSLLLYEQYF
many	TRBJ1-4	-	TRBV28	TGTGCCAGCAGTCTTTTGGGGCAAAAACTGTTTTTT	CASSLLGQKLFF
-	TRBJ2-7	TRBD2	TRBV4-1	TGCGCCAGCAGCCGGTTGGCGGGAGGGCTGAATACCTACGAGCAGTACTTC	CASSRLAGGLNTYEQYF
-	TRBJ2-7	TRBD2	TRBV6-1	TGTGCCAGCAGTGAAGCTAGCGGGTACGAGCAGTACTTC	CASSEASGYEQYF
few	TRBJ1-5	TRBD1	TRBV4-2	TGTGCCAGCAGCCCCCCCGGACAGGGTAGCAATCAGCCCCAGCATTTT	CASSPPGQGSNQPQHF
-	TRBJ1-3	TRBD1	TRBV10-3	TGTGCCATCAGTTGGACAGGGAAGACTGGAAACACCATATATTTT	CAISWTGKTGNTIYF
-	TRBJ2-3	-	TRBV20-1	TGCAGTGCTGACTGGGCAGATACGCAGTATTTT	CSADWADTQYF
-	TRBJ2-7	-	TRBV12-3/TRBV12-4	TGTGCCAGCAGTCCGGGCTCCTACGAGCAGTACTTC	CASSPGSYEQYF
once	TRBJ2-3	-	TRBV30	TGTGCCTGGGGACCCCGCGGCCGAAGCACAGATACGCAGTATTTT	CAWGPRGRSTDTQYF
-	TRBJ1-6	-	TRBV19	TGTGCCAGTAGTATGGGGGGGTCAAGGCTCAATTCACCCCTCCACTTT	CASSMGGSRLNSPLHF
-	TRBJ2-3	TRBD2	TRBV24-1	TGTGCCACCAGTAAAGGGGAGGGGACCACAGATACGCAGTATTTT	CATSKGEGTTDTQYF
-	TRBJ1-1	TRBD1	TRBV27	TGTGCCAGCAGTCCCGGGACAGGGGGGAACACTGAAGCTTTCTTT	CASSPGTGGNTEAFF
-	TRBJ1-1	TRBD1	TRBV7-8	TGTGCCAGCAGCTTCAGGGGGCTGACTGAAGCTTTCTTT	CASSFRGLTEAFF
few	TRBJ2-7	TRBD1	TRBV11-2	TGTGCCAGCAGCTTCGAACAGGGGGCTTCCTACGAGCAGTACTTC	CASSFEQGASYEQYF
-	TRBJ2-7	-	TRBV3-1/TRBV3-2	TGTGCCAGCAGCCAAATCGGTTCCTACGAGCAGTACTTC	CASSQIGSYEQYF
few	TRBJ2-6	-	TRBV27	TGTGCCAGCTATGGACAGTACGACTCTGGGGCCAACGTCCTGACTTTC	CASYGQYDSGANVLTF
-	TRBJ2-7	-	TRBV7-2	TGTGCCAGCAGCTTAGGTCCCGGCTACGAGCAGTACTTC	CASSLGPGYEQYF
-	TRBJ2-7	TRBD1	TRBV6-5	TGTGCCAGCAAAGGACAGGGTAACTCCTACGAGCAGTACTTC	CASKGQGNSYEQYF
-	TRBJ2-7	TRBD1	TRBV29-1	TGCAGCGTTTCCATCGCGGGACAGGGAAACGAGCAGTACTTC	CSVSIAGQGNEQYF
few	TRBJ1-1	-	TRBV30	TGTGCCTGGAGTGTACATGCTGAAGCTTTCTTT	CAWSVHAEAFF
-	TRBJ2-2	-	TRBV30	TGTGCCAATTACAGGAACACCGGGGAGCTGTTTTTT	CANYRNTGELFF
-	TRBJ2-7	TRBD2	TRBV3-1/TRBV3-2	TGTGCCAGCAGCCAAGGTCCGGGGGGACTAGAGGGTCGCGAGCAGTACTTC	CASSQGPGGLEGREQYF
-	TRBJ2-7	-	TRBV13	TGTGCCAGCAGCTTAGGCGGGAGAGGCTACGAGCAGTACTTC	CASSLGGRGYEQYF
few	TRBJ2-2	-	TRBV6-6	TGTGCCAGCAGGTACCCAGCGAACACCGGGGAGCTGTTTTTT	CASRYPANTGELFF
once	TRBJ1-2	TRBD1	TRBV28	TGTGCCAGCAGTACAATAGGGGACAGGCGAGCTAACTATGGCTACACCTTC	CASSTIGDRRANYGYTF
few	TRBJ2-7	-	TRBV4-2	TGTGCCAGCAGCCAAGGGCAGAACACCTACGAGCAGTACTTC	CASSQGQNTYEQYF
-	TRBJ2-5	-	TRBV15	TGTGCCACCAGCAGACAGGGTCGGGAGACCCAGTACTTC	CATSRQGRETQYF
-	TRBJ2-7	-	TRBV4-2	TGTGCCAGCAGCCAAGGAGGCTTGGTCTACGAGCAGTACTTC	CASSQGGLVYEQYF